This TCR beta chain comes out of a study of cytomegalovirus exposure and HLA in healthy donors. PCR primers comprised 60 Vbeta and 13 Jbeta primers. Generated by immunoSEQ multiplex PCR, the TCRdb table keeps only in-frame clones and is missing some. The sample comprises around 140,000 clones, 87% of which are singletons, and 5.2% rests with the top ten. Donors counted as nominally healthy when sampled, yet unrecorded immune exposures were likely. The germline CDR1 and CDR2 sequences are LNHNV and YYDKDF (reference sequence). The CDR3 spans 17 residues. V lost 5 bases, J lost 0 bases, and 7 bases stayed unmatched.

This sequence was found in a woman aged 25 to 39 in good health and CMV-seronegative. This chain uses TRBV15 with TRBJ2-2; 9 bases are a match to TRBD2. The sample comprised PBMCs. The CDR3 DNA reads as TGTGCCACCAGCGACATTAGCGGGAGTGCGAACACCGGGGAGCTGTTTTTT. This gives the protein CATSDISGSANTGELFF.